The next 23 T cell receptor beta chains were all read from a single sample in a study of CD8 T cells in Susac syndrome. Random hexamers were used to reverse transcribe an amount of roughly 0.45 to 1 ug RNA. TCRdb independently ran MiXCR on the immunoSEQ multiplex PCR reads; one entry per CDR3 protein. This repertoire shows roughly 80,000 distinct CDR3 sequences, roughly 94% found once; its top ten account for roughly 0.5%. What was sequenced was CD8+ T cells from PBMCs. The receptor source for this set is a human donor with Susac syndrome.

The chain joins TRBV9 to TRBJ2-1; TRBD2 agrees at 8 bases. The trim removed 7 bases at V and 7 bases at J, leaving 16 bases unmatched. Per germline, CDR1 SGDLS and CDR2 YYNGEE. There are 16 residues in the CDR3. CDR3: CASGAIGGAFGNEQFF. The CDR3 DNA is TGTGCCAGCGGGGCAATCGGGGGGGCCTTTGGAAATGAGCAGTTCTTC.

This clonotype came up once. This chain joins TRBV6-2 or TRBV6-3 and TRBJ2-7; D unclear. Germline V gene sequence: CDR1 MNHEY, CDR2 SVGEGT. V lost 2 bases and J lost 6, with 14 bases in between. This CDR3 spans 14 amino acids. CDR3 coding DNA: TGTGCCAGCAGTTACGGGGATCGCACAGTCGAGCAGTACTTC. Translated: CASSYGDRTVEQYF.

This rearrangement joins TRBV27 to TRBJ1-5, with 7 bases identical to TRBD1. The CDR3 covers 12 residues. The J segment lost 4 bases and the V segment lost 7 bases, leaving 1 base of the junction unmatched. CDR1 MNHEY and CDR2 SMNVEV come from the germline V gene (reference sequence). CDR3 nucleotides: TGTGCCAGCAAACAGGGGAATCAGCCCCAGCATTTT. Protein sequence: CASKQGNQPQHF.

The genes are TRBV6-5 and TRBJ2-4; 7 nucleotides align to TRBD2. Trimming at V came to 5 bases and at J to 6 bases, leaving 7 bases not matched to a gene. The CDR3 spans 14 residues. The germline V gene has CDR1 MNHEY and CDR2 SVGAGI. The CDR3 reads CASSLSGGRNIQYF. The CDR3 DNA follows: TGTGCCAGCAGTCTATCGGGCGGGAGAAACATTCAGTACTTC.

The chain has TRBV6-2 or TRBV6-3 and TRBJ1-2; a possible D gene is TRBD1 (5 bases). Germline V gives CDR1 MNHEY, CDR2 SVGEGT. The ends were cut back, 7 bases at V and 4 bases at J, with 10 bases in the middle. The CDR3 has 12 residues. The CDR3 reads CASKMDTYGYTF. CDR3 DNA sequence: TGTGCCAGCAAGATGGACACCTATGGCTACACCTTC.

In this sample, this clonotype turned up once. The chain carries TRBV4-1 and TRBJ2-7; a weak D match, TRBD2 (6 bases). There are 15 residues in the CDR3. Deletions cut 3 bases from V and 0 bases from J, with 12 bases between. CDR1 is MGHRA and CDR2 is YSYEKL in the germline V gene. CDR3 sequence (DNA): TGCGCCAGCAGCCAGGACGCGGGGAGCTCCTACGAGCAGTACTTC. It codes for CASSQDAGSSYEQYF.

The genes are TRBV4-2 and TRBJ2-1; 9 positions match TRBD2. The V and J ends lost 1 base and 10 bases, in that order; junction bases with no gene match: 5. CDR1 and CDR2 (germline): LGHNA, YNFKEQ. The CDR3 extends over 14 amino acids. As DNA, the CDR3 is TGTGCCAGCAGCCAAGGCGGGGGGGCGAAAGAGCAGTTCTTC. This encodes CASSQGGGAKEQFF.

The J gene is TRBJ2-1, the V gene TRBV24-1; TRBD1 matches at 9 bases. The CDR3 loop spans 16 amino acids. Losses at the gene ends were 9 bases for V and 7 bases for J; bases not matched to a gene: 15. From germline, CDR1 is KGHDR and CDR2 SFDVKD. For the CDR3, the DNA is TGTGCCACCGAAGATTCGGGACAGGGAATGGGAAATGAGCAGTTCTTC. As protein: CATEDSGQGMGNEQFF.

The chain couples TRBV20-1 to TRBJ2-7; D is possibly TRBD1 (6 bases). CDR1 is DFQATT, CDR2 SNEGSKA, per germline (reference sequence). The V end was cut by 3 bases, the J end by 0 bases, with 15 bases between. The CDR3 is 15 amino acids. The CDR3 DNA sequence: TGCAGTGCTAGGGGGGCGACAGAGAACTCCTACGAGCAGTACTTC. Translated: CSARGATENSYEQYF.

This sequence joins TRBV27 and TRBJ1-1; D might be TRBD1 (6 bases). V lost 7 bases to trimming and J lost 7 bases, with 19 bases between them. Germline CDR1 is MNHEY and CDR2 is SMNVEV (reference sequence). The CDR3 consists of 14 residues. The DNA of the CDR3 is TGTGCCAGCACCCCATTTGCGGGGGCTGTTGAAGCTTTCTTT. It codes for CASTPFAGAVEAFF.

The chain recombines TRBV5-4 with TRBJ2-4; D is perhaps TRBD1 or TRBD2 (5 bases each). CDR3 length: 15 amino acids. Trimming stripped 4 bases from V and 8 bases from J, with 19 bases between. From germline, CDR1 is SGHNT and CDR2 YYREEE (reference sequence). The chain's CDR3 is CASSLRGRTLDIQYF. For the CDR3, the DNA is TGTGCCAGCAGCCTCCGGGGACGGACTCTTGACATTCAGTACTTC.

The gene calls are TRBV11-2 and TRBJ2-6; no reliable D call. Per the germline V gene, CDR1 is SGHAT and CDR2 is FQNNGV. V was trimmed by 5 bases and J by 0 bases, leaving 11 bases between them. The CDR3 covers 16 residues. DNA of the CDR3: TGTGCCAGCAGCCCCAGGTGGACCTCTGGGGCCAACGTCCTGACTTTC. This sequence encodes CASSPRWTSGANVLTF.

Written as DNA, the CDR3 is TGTGCCAGCAGTGGAAGGGATGAGCAGTTCTTC. Amino acid sequence: CASSGRDEQFF. The rearrangement uses TRBV2 and TRBJ2-1, with D unresolved. There are 11 residues in the CDR3. Germline V gene data show CDR1 as SNHLY and CDR2 as FYNNEI. The germline V and J ends were trimmed by 4 bases and 8 bases, with 6 bases remaining between them.

The chain employs TRBV20-1 and TRBJ1-1; TRBD1 aligns across 10 bases. This CDR3 is built from 15 residues. Germline V gene sequence: CDR1 DFQATT, CDR2 SNEGSKA (reference sequence). Germline trimming cut 3 bases from V and 6 bases from J; bases unmatched to any gene: 10. CDR3 DNA sequence: TGCAGTGCTAGTTTTCGGGGGACAGGGGAGGCTGAAGCTTTCTTT. Translating it yields CSASFRGTGEAEAFF.

The genes are TRBV11-2 and TRBJ2-3; 9 bases map to TRBD2. J was trimmed by 1 base and V by 0 bases; bases with no gene match: 5. The germline gives CDR1 SGHAT, CDR2 FQNNGV. This CDR3 contains 17 residues. The CDR3 loop is CASSLDPIAGGTDTQYF. In DNA form, the CDR3 reads TGTGCCAGCAGCTTAGATCCGATAGCGGGGGGCACAGATACGCAGTATTTT.

The chain has TRBV2 and TRBJ2-7; 7 positions agree with TRBD2. Trimming cost V 7 bases and J 0 bases; bases outside gene matches: 15. The CDR3 is 17 amino acids. CDR1 SNHLY and CDR2 FYNNEI come from the germline V gene. CDR3: CASNLLASGSSSYEQYF. CDR3 bases: TGTGCCAGCAACCTGCTAGCTAGCGGATCGAGCTCCTACGAGCAGTACTTC.

CDR3: CASSGGAYEQYF. The CDR3 region has the DNA TGTGCCAGCAGCGGGGGGGCCTACGAGCAGTACTTC. The chain recombines TRBV5-6 with TRBJ2-7, with 7 bases that match TRBD2. This CDR3 spans 12 amino acids. Germline V lookup: CDR1 SGHDT, CDR2 YYEEEE. J gave up 2 bases and V 4 bases, and 0 bases lay outside the gene matches.

This chain links TRBV7-7 with TRBJ2-7; maybe TRBD1 (6 bases). The CDR3 extends over 13 amino acids. The V end lost 5 bases, the J end lost 4 bases, and 12 bases lay between the germline ends. Germline V gene lookup returns CDR1 SSHAT and CDR2 FNYEAQ (reference sequence). CDR3 nucleotides: TGTGCCAGCAGCGAGGAAGGGGGTTACGAGCAGTACTTC. Its protein product is CASSEEGGYEQYF. Full variable domain (rest looked up from reference TRBV7-7 and TRBJ2-7): GAGVSQSPRYKVTKRGQDVTLRCDPISSHATLYWYQQALGQGPEFLTYFNYEAQPDKSGLPSDRFSAERPEGSISTLTIQRTEQRDSAMYRCASSEEGGYEQYFGPGTRLTVT.

This rearrangement joins TRBV19 to TRBJ2-7, with 9 bases aligning to TRBD2. Looked up from germline, CDR1 is LNHDA and CDR2 is SQIVND (reference sequence). The CDR3 totals 16 residues. Germline trimming cut 1 base from V and 1 base from J; bases unmatched to any gene: 5. The CDR3 loop is CASSIVSRGGSYEQYF. The CDR3 region has the DNA TGTGCCAGTAGTATAGTCTCGCGGGGGGGATCCTACGAGCAGTACTTC.

The V call is TRBV15, the J call TRBJ1-6, with 10 bases matching TRBD1. The CDR3 has 19 residues. The J segment lost 7 bases and the V segment lost 3 bases, leaving 15 bases of the junction unmatched. The germline gives CDR1 LNHNV, CDR2 YYDKDF (reference sequence). CDR3: CATSSVGQGPYPENSPLHF. In DNA, the CDR3 is TGTGCCACCAGCAGTGTGGGACAGGGGCCCTACCCAGAGAATTCACCCCTCCACTTT.

The chain is built from TRBV7-9 and TRBJ2-7; 11 nucleotides align to TRBD1. CDR3 length equals 17 residues. Trimming cost V 4 bases and J 1 base; bases outside gene matches: 9. The germline CDR1 and CDR2 sequences are SEHNR and FQNEAQ (reference sequence). The CDR3 nucleotides are TGTGCCAGCAGCTCGGGACAGGGGGGAATCTATTCCTACGAGCAGTACTTC. Residues: CASSSGQGGIYSYEQYF. Full variable domain (outside the CDR3, taken from reference TRBV7-9 and TRBJ2-7): DTGVSQNPRHKITKRGQNVTFRCDPISEHNRLYWYRQTLGQGPEFLTYFQNEAQLEKSRLLSDRFSAERPKGSFSTLEIQRTEQGDSAMYLCASSSGQGGIYSYEQYFGPGTRLTVT.

This sequence joins TRBV5-1 and TRBJ1-1, with a tentative D call TRBD1 (6 bases). The CDR3 extends over 14 amino acids. Trimming removed 3 bases at V and 1 base at J, with 10 bases between. CDR1 SGHRS and CDR2 YFSETQ come from the germline V gene. The CDR3 loop reads CASSYLTGNTEAFF. The CDR3, as DNA: TGCGCCAGCAGCTACTTGACAGGGAACACTGAAGCTTTCTTT.

The chain joins TRBV27 to TRBJ2-7, with D possibly matching TRBD1 (5 bases). Between the trimmed V and J ends, which lost 8 bases and 2 bases, there was a span of 10 bases. In germline, CDR1 is MNHEY, CDR2 SMNVEV (reference sequence). The length of the CDR3 is 12 residues. CDR3 amino acids: CASGGRAYEQYF. The CDR3, as DNA: TGTGCCAGCGGCGGCAGGGCCTACGAGCAGTACTTC.